This is a list of T cell receptor beta chains from one sample in a study of monozygotic twins with inflammatory bowel disease. TCRdb re-analyzed the 5' RACE reads; it lists each CDR3 protein once, without DNA. The sample has about 440,000 distinct CDR3 sequences. The sequencing sample was made of blood. These receptors were obtained from a human donor with ulcerative colitis or Crohn's disease, or a healthy co-twin of an affected twin (not recorded which). Both conserved end residues are part of each CDR3. Each record gives: J gene, V gene, CDR3 protein.

j_call: TRBJ2-1; v_call: TRBV30; cdr3_aa: CAWSIYAWAEQFF
j_call: TRBJ2-5; v_call: TRBV11-2; cdr3_aa: CASGWGTAQETQYF
j_call: TRBJ2-7; v_call: TRBV11-2; cdr3_aa: CASSRRRESYEQYF
j_call: TRBJ2-1; v_call: TRBV20-1; cdr3_aa: CSAGRDFEQFF
j_call: TRBJ2-3; v_call: TRBV7-9; cdr3_aa: CASSLADRATDTQYF
j_call: TRBJ1-1; v_call: TRBV7-9; cdr3_aa: CASSLIGSGNTEAFF
j_call: TRBJ2-1; v_call: TRBV7-9; cdr3_aa: CASNPAGRYNEQFF
j_call: TRBJ2-3; v_call: TRBV11-2; cdr3_aa: CASSLDSRDTQYF
j_call: TRBJ2-7; v_call: TRBV6-5; cdr3_aa: CASSYREAYEQYF
j_call: TRBJ1-1; v_call: TRBV3-1; cdr3_aa: CASSPGGLGTEAFF
j_call: TRBJ1-5; v_call: TRBV3-1; cdr3_aa: CASSQDLAGQPQHF
j_call: TRBJ2-2; v_call: TRBV12-3/TRBV12-4; cdr3_aa: CASSWSGTNTGELFF
j_call: TRBJ2-1; v_call: TRBV11-2; cdr3_aa: CASSLELAANEQFF
j_call: TRBJ2-7; v_call: TRBV20-1; cdr3_aa: CSARSTSGATYEQYF
j_call: TRBJ2-5; v_call: TRBV5-1; cdr3_aa: CASSVDRGRVETQYF
j_call: TRBJ2-5; v_call: TRBV18; cdr3_aa: CASSPLAAGGQETQYF
j_call: TRBJ1-1; v_call: TRBV6-2/TRBV6-3; cdr3_aa: CASSTPNLNTKAFF
j_call: TRBJ1-2; v_call: TRBV19; cdr3_aa: CASRNGRELYGYTF
j_call: TRBJ2-7; v_call: TRBV30; cdr3_aa: CAWSADRGHEQYF
j_call: TRBJ1-2; v_call: TRBV20-1; cdr3_aa: CSAPISGGYGYTF
j_call: TRBJ2-2; v_call: TRBV7-9; cdr3_aa: CASSSSGGKNTGELFF
j_call: TRBJ1-5; v_call: TRBV28; cdr3_aa: CGSSSIRGLANQPQHF
j_call: TRBJ2-7; v_call: TRBV7-6; cdr3_aa: CASSSEETYEQYF